Listed here is a single TCR beta chain. The data were obtained in a study of PD-1 and CTLA-4 blockade in melanoma. CDR3 size: 14 residues. Trimming pared 4 bases from V and 3 bases from J, leaving 9 bases between. Germline V gives CDR1 SGHNT, CDR2 YENEEA. Using immunoSEQ multiplex PCR, the repertoire was profiled, and TCRdb retains in-frame clones only, with some absent. Seen here are around 12,000 clones, roughly 82% observed once, and the top ten hold roughly 34%. The source material was CD8+ T cells from peripheral blood, sampled from a patient given anti-PD-1 treatment. The TCR originated in a human donor with melanoma. The rearrangement links TRBV11-3 to TRBJ1-4; D is uncertain. The CDR3 DNA reads as TGTGCCAGCAGCTCCCGTCAAGCTAATGAAAAACTGTTTTTT. It encodes CASSSRQANEKLFF.